This is a list of T cell receptor beta chains from one sample in a study of T cells in localized non-small cell lung cancer. TCRdb's table, derived via immunoSEQ multiplex PCR, lists solely in-frame clones and lacks some. The data show 23,000 or so clones, with 85% to 90% seen just once and more than 0.95% held by the top ten. The sequencing used peripheral blood, collected before any cancer treatment. These receptors all stem from a woman aged 40-75 years with stage I lung adenocarcinoma. CDR3s include the opening cysteine and the closing phenylalanine or tryptophan. Fields, in order: clone size, V gene, J gene, D gene, CDR3 protein, CDR3 DNA. The D gene is left open where the match is weak. Not all rows give a size; the values are once, few, many and, for expanded clones, a class.

size: NA
V: TRBV7-9
J: TRBJ1-1
D: NA
CDR3: CASSLAGNTEAFF
DNA: TGTGCCAGCAGCTTAGCGGGGAACACTGAAGCTTTCTTT

size: NA
V: TRBV7-9
J: TRBJ2-5
D: TRBD2
CDR3: CASSSLAGGRETQYF
DNA: TGTGCCAGCAGCTCCCTAGCGGGGGGGCGGGAGACCCAGTACTTC

size: NA
V: TRBV7-7
J: TRBJ2-1
D: NA
CDR3: CASSLAIGEYNEQFF
DNA: TGTGCTAGCAGTCTCGCAATTGGCGAGTACAATGAGCAGTTCTTC

size: NA
V: TRBV7-3
J: TRBJ2-7
D: NA
CDR3: CASSPGGGGIYEQYF
DNA: TGTGCCAGCAGCCCGGGTGGGGGAGGAATTTACGAGCAGTACTTC

size: NA
V: TRBV19
J: TRBJ2-7
D: TRBD1
CDR3: CASSRQGVNEQYF
DNA: TGTGCCAGCTCTAGACAGGGAGTCAACGAGCAGTACTTC

size: once
V: TRBV28
J: TRBJ1-2
D: NA
CDR3: CASSFSLSKGENGYTF
DNA: TGTGCCAGCAGTTTTTCCCTTTCTAAAGGGGAAAATGGCTACACCTTC

size: NA
V: TRBV19
J: TRBJ1-4
D: NA
CDR3: CASSKVSTNEKLFF
DNA: TGTGCCAGTAGTAAAGTGTCAACTAATGAAAAACTGTTTTTT

size: NA
V: TRBV7-6
J: TRBJ1-1
D: NA
CDR3: CATTMLNTEAFF
DNA: TGTGCCACCACGATGTTGAACACTGAAGCTTTCTTT

size: once
V: TRBV30
J: TRBJ2-7
D: NA
CDR3: CAWTTGTLKYYEQYF
DNA: TGTGCCTGGACTACCGGGACCCTAAAATACTACGAGCAGTACTTC

size: NA
V: TRBV5-1
J: TRBJ2-7
D: NA
CDR3: CASSDLSGDHEQYF
DNA: TGCGCCAGCAGCGACCTCTCAGGGGACCACGAGCAGTACTTC

size: NA
V: TRBV7-2
J: TRBJ2-1
D: NA
CDR3: CASSLGYNEQFF
DNA: TGTGCCAGCAGCTTAGGATATAATGAGCAGTTCTTC

size: NA
V: TRBV7-9
J: TRBJ1-1
D: NA
CDR3: CASSLGTNTEAFF
DNA: TGTGCCAGCAGCTTAGGAACGAACACTGAAGCTTTCTTT

size: once
V: TRBV10-2
J: TRBJ1-3
D: NA
CDR3: CASSESGAGNTIYF
DNA: TGCGCCAGCAGTGAGTCGGGGGCGGGAAACACCATATATTTT

size: NA
V: TRBV6-1
J: TRBJ2-3
D: NA
CDR3: CASTLRYF
DNA: TGTGCCAGCACCCTCCGGTATTTT